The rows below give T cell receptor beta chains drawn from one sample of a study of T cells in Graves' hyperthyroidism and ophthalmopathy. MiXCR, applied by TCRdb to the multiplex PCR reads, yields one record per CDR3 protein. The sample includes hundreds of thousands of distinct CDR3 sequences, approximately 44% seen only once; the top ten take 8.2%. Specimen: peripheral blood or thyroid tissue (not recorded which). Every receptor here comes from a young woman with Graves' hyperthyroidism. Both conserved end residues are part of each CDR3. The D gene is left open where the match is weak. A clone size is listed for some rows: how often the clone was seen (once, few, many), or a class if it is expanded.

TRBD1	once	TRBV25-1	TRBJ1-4	CASSYLRQGGEKLFF	TGTGCCAGCAGCTACCTTCGACAGGGAGGGGAAAAACTGTTTTTT
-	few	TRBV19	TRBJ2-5	CASSRWLQETQYF	TGTGCCAGTAGCCGATGGCTTCAAGAGACCCAGTACTTC
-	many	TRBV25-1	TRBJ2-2	CASSWFGTGELFF	TGTGCCAGCAGTTGGTTTGGGACCGGGGAGCTGTTTTTT
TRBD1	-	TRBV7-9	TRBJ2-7	CASSPNTGTGTYEQYF	TGTGCCAGCAGCCCCAATACCGGGACAGGGACCTACGAGCAGTACTTC
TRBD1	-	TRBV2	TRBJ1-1	CASSRTGGGGTEAFF	TGTGCCAGCAGTAGGACAGGGGGTGGTGGCACTGAAGCTTTCTTT
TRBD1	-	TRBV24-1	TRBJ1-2	CATSDLAGTGKDGHTF	TGTGCCACCAGTGATTTGGCCGGGACAGGGAAGGATGGCCACACCTTC
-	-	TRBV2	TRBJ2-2	CASSATVNTGELFF	TGTGCCAGCAGCGCTACAGTGAACACCGGGGAGCTGTTTTTT
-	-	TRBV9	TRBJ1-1	CASSPQEVQGGDEAFF	TGTGCCAGTAGCCCCCAAGAGGTACAGGGCGGGGATGAAGCTTTCTTT
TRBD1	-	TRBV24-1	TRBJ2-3	CATSDLGQGTDTQYF	TGTGCCACCAGTGACCTCGGACAGGGGACAGATACGCAGTATTTT
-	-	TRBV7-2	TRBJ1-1	CASSQIGPNAEAFF	TGCGCCAGCAGCCAAATTGGACCGAACGCTGAAGCTTTCTTT
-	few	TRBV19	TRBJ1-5	CASSFTRAPNQPQHF	TGTGCCAGTTCCTTTACCCGGGCCCCAAATCAGCCCCAGCATTTT
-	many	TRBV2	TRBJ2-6	CASIKRFSGANVLTF	TGTGCCAGCATTAAACGGTTCTCTGGGGCCAACGTCCTGACTTTC
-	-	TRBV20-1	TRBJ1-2	CSAIRDTYGYTF	TGCAGTGCTATCCGGGACACCTATGGCTACACCTTC
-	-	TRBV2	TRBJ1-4	CASSTRGSTNEKLFF	TGTGCCAGCAGTACAAGGGGTTCAACTAATGAAAAACTGTTTTTT
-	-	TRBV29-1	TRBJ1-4	CSVERARYEKLFF	TGCAGCGTTGAACGGGCGAGATATGAAAAACTGTTTTTT
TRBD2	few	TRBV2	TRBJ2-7	CASSGPGTSGVEQYF	TGTGCCAGCAGTGGACCGGGGACTAGCGGTGTCGAGCAGTACTTC
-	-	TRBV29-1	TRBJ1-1	CSQKGGGVTEAFF	TGCAGCCAAAAAGGGGGGGGGGTCACTGAAGCTTTCTTT
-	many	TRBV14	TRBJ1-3	CASSQVAAAIYF	TGTGCCAGCAGCCAAGTCGCGGCCGCCATATATTTT
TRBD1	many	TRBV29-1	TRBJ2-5	CSAGQGALETQYF	TGCAGCGCGGGACAGGGGGCACTGGAGACCCAGTACTTC
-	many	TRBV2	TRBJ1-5	CASSEGGNQPQHF	TGTGCCAGCAGTGAAGGGGGGAATCAGCCCCAGCATTTT
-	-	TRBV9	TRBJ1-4	CASSGGGSRNEKLFF	TGTGCCAGCAGCGGAGGGGGTTCACGGAATGAAAAACTGTTTTTT
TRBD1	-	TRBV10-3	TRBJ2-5	CAISESPGQQETQYF	TGTGCCATCAGTGAGTCGCCGGGACAGCAAGAGACCCAGTACTTC
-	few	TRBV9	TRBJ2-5	CASSQETGLWETQYF	TGTGCCAGCAGCCAAGAGACGGGACTGTGGGAGACCCAGTACTTC
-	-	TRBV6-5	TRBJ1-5	CASSLNGKLFQPQHF	TGTGCCAGCAGTTTAAACGGGAAGCTTTTCCAGCCCCAGCATTTT
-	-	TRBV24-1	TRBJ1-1	CASSSHLGGNTEAFF	TGTGCCAGCAGTTCCCACCTCGGCGGGAACACTGAAGCTTTCTTT
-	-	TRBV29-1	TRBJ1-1	CSLQGTEAFF	TGCAGCTTACAGGGCACTGAAGCTTTCTTT
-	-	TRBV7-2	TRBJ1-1	CASSPSGVENTEAFF	TGTGCCAGCAGCCCCTCAGGGGTCGAAAACACTGAAGCTTTCTTT
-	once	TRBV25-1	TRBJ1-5	CASSDLNQPQHF	TGTGCCAGCAGTGACCTTAATCAGCCCCAGCATTTT
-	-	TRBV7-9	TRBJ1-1	CASSTGWTEAFF	TGTGCCAGCAGCACCGGGTGGACTGAAGCTTTCTTT
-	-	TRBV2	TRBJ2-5	CASSEGDVVIQYF	TGTGCCAGCAGTGAGGGGGACGTCGTGATCCAGTACTTC
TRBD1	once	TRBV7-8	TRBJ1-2	CASTGDRDGYGYTF	TGTGCCAGCACCGGGGACAGGGATGGCTATGGCTACACCTTC
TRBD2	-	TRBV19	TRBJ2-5	CASGMTSGRTDTQYF	TGTGCCAGTGGAATGACTAGCGGGAGGACAGATACGCAGTACTTC
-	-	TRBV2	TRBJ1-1	CASKTEVPEAFF	TGTGCCAGCAAGACAGAGGTACCTGAAGCTTTCTTT
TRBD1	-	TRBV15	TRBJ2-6	CATSSPGTGLGANVLTF	TGTGCCACCAGCAGCCCCGGGACAGGGTTAGGGGCCAACGTCCTGACTTTC
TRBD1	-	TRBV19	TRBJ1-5	CASSTSWTGRQPQHF	TGTGCCAGTAGTACATCGTGGACAGGGAGGCAGCCCCAGCATTTT
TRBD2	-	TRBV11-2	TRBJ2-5	CASSPTSGRASETQYF	TGTGCCAGCAGCCCAACTAGCGGGAGGGCCTCAGAGACCCAGTACTTC
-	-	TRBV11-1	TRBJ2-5	CASRKGAGGETQYF	TGTGCCAGCAGAAAGGGGGCGGGAGGAGAGACCCAGTACTTC